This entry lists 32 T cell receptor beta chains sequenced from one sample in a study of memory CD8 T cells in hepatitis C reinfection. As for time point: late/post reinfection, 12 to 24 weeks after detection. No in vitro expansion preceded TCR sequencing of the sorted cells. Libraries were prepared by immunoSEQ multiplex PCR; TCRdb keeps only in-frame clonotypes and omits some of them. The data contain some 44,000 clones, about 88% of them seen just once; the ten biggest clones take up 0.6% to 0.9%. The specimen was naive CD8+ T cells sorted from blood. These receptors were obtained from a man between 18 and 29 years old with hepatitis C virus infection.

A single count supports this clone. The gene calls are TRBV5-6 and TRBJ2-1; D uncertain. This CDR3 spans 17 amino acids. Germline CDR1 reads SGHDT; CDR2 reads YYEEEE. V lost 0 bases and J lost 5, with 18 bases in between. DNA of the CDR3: TGTGCCAGCAGCTTGGGACTGGTGGGTAGTTTGGACAATGAGCAGTTCTTC. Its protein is CASSLGLVGSLDNEQFF.

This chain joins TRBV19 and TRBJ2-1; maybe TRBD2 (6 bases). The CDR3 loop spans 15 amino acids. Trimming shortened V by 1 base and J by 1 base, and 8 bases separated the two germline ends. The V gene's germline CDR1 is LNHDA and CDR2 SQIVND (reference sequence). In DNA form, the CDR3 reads TGTGCCAGTAGTATAGGGGGGGTTTCCTACAATGAGCAGTTCTTC. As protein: CASSIGGVSYNEQFF.

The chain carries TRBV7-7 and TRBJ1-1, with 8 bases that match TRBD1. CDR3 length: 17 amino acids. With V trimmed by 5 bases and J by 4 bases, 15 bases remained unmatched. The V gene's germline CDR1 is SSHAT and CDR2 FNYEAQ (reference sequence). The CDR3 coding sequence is TGTGCCAGCAGCGTACCGCCATACAGGGGGGGTACCACTGAAGCTTTCTTT. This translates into CASSVPPYRGGTTEAFF.

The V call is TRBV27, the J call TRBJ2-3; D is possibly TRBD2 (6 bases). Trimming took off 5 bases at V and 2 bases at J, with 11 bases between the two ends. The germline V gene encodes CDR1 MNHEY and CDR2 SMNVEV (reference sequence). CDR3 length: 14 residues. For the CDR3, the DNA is TGTGCCAGCAGTGGGACTGGGGCCACAGATACGCAGTATTTT. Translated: CASSGTGATDTQYF.

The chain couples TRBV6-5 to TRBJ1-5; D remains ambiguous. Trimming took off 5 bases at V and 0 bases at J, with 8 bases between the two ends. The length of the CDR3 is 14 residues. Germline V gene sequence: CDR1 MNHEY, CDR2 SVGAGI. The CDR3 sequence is CASSELGSNQPQHF. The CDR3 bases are TGTGCCAGCAGTGAACTTGGTAGCAATCAGCCCCAGCATTTT.

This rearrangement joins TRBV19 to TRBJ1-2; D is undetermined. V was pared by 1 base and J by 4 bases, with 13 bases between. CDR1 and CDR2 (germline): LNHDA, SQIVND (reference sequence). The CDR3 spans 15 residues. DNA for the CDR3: TGTGCCAGTAGTATAGGCGGCGGGTCTGGCTATGGCTACACCTTC. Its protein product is CASSIGGGSGYGYTF.

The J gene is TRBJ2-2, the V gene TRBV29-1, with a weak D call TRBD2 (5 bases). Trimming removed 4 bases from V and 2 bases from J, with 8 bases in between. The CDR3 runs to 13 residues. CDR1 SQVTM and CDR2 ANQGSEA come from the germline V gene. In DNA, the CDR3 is TGCAGCGTTGTGGGGAGTAACACCGGGGAGCTGTTTTTT. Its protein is CSVVGSNTGELFF.

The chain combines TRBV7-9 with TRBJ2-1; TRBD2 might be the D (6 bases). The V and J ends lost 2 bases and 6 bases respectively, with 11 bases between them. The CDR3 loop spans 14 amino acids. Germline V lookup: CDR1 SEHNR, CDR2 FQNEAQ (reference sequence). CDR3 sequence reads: CASSLNYGGNEQFF. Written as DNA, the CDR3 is TGTGCCAGCAGCTTAAATTACGGGGGCAATGAGCAGTTCTTC. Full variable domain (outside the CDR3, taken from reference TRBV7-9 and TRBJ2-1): DTGVSQNPRHKITKRGQNVTFRCDPISEHNRLYWYRQTLGQGPEFLTYFQNEAQLEKSRLLSDRFSAERPKGSFSTLEIQRTEQGDSAMYLCASSLNYGGNEQFFGPGTRLTVL.

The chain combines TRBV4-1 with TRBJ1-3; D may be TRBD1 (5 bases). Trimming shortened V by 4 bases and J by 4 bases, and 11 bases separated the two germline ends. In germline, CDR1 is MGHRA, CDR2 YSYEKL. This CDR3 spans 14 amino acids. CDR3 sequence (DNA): TGCGCCAGCAGCCCGCCGGGGGGGGGAAACACCATATATTTT. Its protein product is CASSPPGGGNTIYF.

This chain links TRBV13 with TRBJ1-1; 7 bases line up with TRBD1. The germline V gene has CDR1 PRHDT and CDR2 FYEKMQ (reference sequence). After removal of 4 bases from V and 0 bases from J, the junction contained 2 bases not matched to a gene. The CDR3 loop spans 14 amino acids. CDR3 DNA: TGTGCCAGCAGCTCCGGGACAGTGAACACTGAAGCTTTCTTT. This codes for CASSSGTVNTEAFF.

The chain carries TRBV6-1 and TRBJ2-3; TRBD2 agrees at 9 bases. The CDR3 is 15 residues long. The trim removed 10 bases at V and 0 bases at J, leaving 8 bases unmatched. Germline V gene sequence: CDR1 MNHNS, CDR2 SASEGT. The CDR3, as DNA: TGTGCCACCCTGCGGGGGGGTTCTAGCACAGATACGCAGTATTTT. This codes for CATLRGGSSTDTQYF.

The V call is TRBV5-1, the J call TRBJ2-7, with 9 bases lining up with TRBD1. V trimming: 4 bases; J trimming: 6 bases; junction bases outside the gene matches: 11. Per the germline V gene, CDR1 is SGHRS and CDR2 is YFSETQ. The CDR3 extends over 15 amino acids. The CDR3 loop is CASSGPDRGVGEQYF. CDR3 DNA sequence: TGCGCCAGCAGCGGGCCGGACAGGGGAGTAGGCGAGCAGTACTTC. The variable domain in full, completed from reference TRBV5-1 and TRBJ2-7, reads KAGVTQTPRYLIKTRGQQVTLSCSPISGHRSVSWYQQTPGQGLQFLFEYFSETQRNKGNFPGRFSGRQFSNSRSEMNVSTLELGDSALYLCASSGPDRGVGEQYFGPGTRLTVT.

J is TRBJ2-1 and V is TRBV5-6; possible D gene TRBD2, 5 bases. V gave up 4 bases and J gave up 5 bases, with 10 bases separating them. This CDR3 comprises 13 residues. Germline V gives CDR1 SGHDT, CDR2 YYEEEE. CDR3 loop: CASSTDFDNEQFF. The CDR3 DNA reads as TGTGCCAGCAGCACGGACTTTGACAATGAGCAGTTCTTC. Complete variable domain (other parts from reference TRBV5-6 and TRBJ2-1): DAGVTQSPTHLIKTRGQQVTLRCSPKSGHDTVSWYQQALGQGPQFIFQYYEEEERQRGNFPDRFSGHQFPNYSSELNVNALLLGDSALYLCASSTDFDNEQFFGPGTRLTVL.

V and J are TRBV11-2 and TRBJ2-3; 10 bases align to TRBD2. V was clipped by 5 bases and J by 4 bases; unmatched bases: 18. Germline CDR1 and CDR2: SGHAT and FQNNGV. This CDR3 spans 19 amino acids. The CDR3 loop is CASSGLAEDDPGTADTQYF. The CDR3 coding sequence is TGTGCCAGCAGCGGACTAGCGGAGGATGACCCCGGGACCGCAGATACGCAGTATTTT.

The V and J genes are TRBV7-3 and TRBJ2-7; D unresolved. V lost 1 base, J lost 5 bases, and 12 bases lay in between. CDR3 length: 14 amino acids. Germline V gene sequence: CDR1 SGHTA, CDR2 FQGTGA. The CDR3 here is CASSLRGPLNEQYF. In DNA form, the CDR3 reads TGTGCCAGCAGCTTAAGAGGCCCTTTAAACGAGCAGTACTTC.

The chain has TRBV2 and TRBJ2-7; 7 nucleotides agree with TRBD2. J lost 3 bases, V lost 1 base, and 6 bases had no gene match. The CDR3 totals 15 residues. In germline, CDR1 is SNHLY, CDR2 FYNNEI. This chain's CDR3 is CASSEVASGNYEQYF. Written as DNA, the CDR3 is TGTGCCAGCAGTGAAGTCGCTAGCGGCAACTACGAGCAGTACTTC.

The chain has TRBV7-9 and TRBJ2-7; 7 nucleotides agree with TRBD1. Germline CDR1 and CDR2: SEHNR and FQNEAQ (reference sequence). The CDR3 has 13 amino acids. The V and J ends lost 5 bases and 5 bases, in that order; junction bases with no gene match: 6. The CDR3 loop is CASSKGASNEQYF. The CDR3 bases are TGTGCCAGCAGCAAGGGGGCAAGCAACGAGCAGTACTTC. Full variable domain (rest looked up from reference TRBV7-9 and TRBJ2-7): DTGVSQNPRHKITKRGQNVTFRCDPISEHNRLYWYRQTLGQGPEFLTYFQNEAQLEKSRLLSDRFSAERPKGSFSTLEIQRTEQGDSAMYLCASSKGASNEQYFGPGTRLTVT.

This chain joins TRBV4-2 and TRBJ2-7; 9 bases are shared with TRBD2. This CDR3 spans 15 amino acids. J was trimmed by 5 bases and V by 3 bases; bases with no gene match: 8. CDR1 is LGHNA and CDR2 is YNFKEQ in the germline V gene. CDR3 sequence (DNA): TGTGCCAGCAGCCAGTCCCTAGCGGGAAAAGACGAGCAGTACTTC. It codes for CASSQSLAGKDEQYF.

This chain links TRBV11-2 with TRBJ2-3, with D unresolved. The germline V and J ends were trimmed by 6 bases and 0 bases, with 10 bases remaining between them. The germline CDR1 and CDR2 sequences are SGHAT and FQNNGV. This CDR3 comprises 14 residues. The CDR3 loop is CASRIKASTDTQYF. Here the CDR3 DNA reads TGTGCCAGCAGGATCAAAGCTAGCACAGATACGCAGTATTTT.

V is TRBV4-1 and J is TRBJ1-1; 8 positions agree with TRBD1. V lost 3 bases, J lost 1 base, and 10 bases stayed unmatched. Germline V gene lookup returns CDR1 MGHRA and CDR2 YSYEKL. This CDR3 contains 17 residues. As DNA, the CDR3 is TGCGCCAGCAGCCAGGAAGACAGGGGCCCTGGGAACACTGAAGCTTTCTTT. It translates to CASSQEDRGPGNTEAFF.

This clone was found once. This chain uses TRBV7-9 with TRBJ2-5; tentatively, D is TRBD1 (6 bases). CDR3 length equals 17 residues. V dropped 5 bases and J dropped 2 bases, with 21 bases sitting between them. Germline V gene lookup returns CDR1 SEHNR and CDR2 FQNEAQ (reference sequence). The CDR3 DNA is TGTGCCAGCAGCCACGCTCCGGGACATGCCTTTCAAGAGACCCAGTACTTC. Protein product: CASSHAPGHAFQETQYF.

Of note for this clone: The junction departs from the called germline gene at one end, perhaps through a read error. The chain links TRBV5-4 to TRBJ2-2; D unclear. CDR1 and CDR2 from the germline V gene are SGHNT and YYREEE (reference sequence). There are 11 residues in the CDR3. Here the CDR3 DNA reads TGTGCCAGCAGCAACACAGGGGAGCTGTTTTTT. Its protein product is CASSNTGELFF.

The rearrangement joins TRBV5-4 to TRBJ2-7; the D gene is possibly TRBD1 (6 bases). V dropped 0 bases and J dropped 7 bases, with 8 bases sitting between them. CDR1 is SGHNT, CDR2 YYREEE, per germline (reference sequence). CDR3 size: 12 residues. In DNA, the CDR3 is TGTGCCAGCAGCTTGGTAGGACAGGAGCAGTACTTC. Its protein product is CASSLVGQEQYF.

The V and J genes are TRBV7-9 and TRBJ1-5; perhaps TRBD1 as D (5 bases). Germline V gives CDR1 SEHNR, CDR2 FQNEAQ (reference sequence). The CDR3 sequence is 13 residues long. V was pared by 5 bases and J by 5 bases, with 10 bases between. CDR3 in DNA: TGTGCCAGCAGCCACGGACAAGATCAGCCCCAGCATTTT. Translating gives CASSHGQDQPQHF.

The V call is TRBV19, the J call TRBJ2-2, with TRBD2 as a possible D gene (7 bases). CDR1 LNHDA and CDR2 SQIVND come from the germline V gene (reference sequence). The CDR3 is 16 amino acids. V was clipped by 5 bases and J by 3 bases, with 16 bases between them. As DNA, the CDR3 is TGTGCCAGTAGTCCTTTCTGGGAGGGGGACACCGGGGAGCTGTTTTTT. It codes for CASSPFWEGDTGELFF. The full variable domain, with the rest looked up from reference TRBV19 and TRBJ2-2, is DGGITQSPKYLFRKEGQNVTLSCEQNLNHDAMYWYRQDPGQGLRLIYYSQIVNDFQKGDIAEGYSVSREKKESFPLTVTSAQKNPTAFYLCASSPFWEGDTGELFFGEGSRLTVL.

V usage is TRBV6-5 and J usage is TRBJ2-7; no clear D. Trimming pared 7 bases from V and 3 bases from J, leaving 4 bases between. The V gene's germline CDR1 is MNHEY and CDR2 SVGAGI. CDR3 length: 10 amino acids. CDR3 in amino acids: CASNHYEQYV. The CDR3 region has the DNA TGTGCCAGCAATCACTACGAGCAGTACGTC.

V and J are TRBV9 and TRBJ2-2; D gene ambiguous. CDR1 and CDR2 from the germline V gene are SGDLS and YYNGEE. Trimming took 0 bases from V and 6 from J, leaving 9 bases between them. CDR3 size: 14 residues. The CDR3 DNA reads TGTGCCAGCAGCGTAGGATTCGGGTCCGGGGAGCTGTTTTTT. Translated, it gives CASSVGFGSGELFF.

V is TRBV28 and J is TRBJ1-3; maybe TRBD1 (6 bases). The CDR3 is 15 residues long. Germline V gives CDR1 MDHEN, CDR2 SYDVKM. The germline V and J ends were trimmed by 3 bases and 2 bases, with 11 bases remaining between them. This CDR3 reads CASSFRGTTGNTIYF. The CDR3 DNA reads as TGTGCCAGCAGTTTTAGGGGGACAACTGGAAACACCATATATTTT. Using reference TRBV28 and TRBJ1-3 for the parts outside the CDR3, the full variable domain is DVKVTQSSRYLVKRTGEKVFLECVQDMDHENMFWYRQDPGLGLRLIYFSYDVKMKEKGDIPEGYSVSREKKERFSLILESASTNQTSMYLCASSFRGTTGNTIYFGEGSWLTVV.

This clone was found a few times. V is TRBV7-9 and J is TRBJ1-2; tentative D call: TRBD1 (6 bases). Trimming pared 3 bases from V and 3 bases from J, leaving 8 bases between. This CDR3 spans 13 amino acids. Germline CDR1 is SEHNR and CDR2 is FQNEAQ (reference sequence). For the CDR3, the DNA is TGTGCCAGCAGCTTCCGACAGGACTATGGCTACACCTTC. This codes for CASSFRQDYGYTF.

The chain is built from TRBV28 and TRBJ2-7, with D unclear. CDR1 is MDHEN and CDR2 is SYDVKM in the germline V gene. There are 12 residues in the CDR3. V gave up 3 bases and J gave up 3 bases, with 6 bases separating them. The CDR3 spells CASSFIGYEQYF. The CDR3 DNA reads TGTGCCAGCAGTTTTATCGGCTACGAGCAGTACTTC.

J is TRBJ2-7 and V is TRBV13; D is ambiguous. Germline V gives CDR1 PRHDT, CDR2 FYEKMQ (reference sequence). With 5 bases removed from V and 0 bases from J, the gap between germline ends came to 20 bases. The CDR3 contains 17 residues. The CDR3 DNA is TGTGCCAGCAGCCCCTCGGTTGACTCAAGGAGCTCCTACGAGCAGTACTTC. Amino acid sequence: CASSPSVDSRSSYEQYF.

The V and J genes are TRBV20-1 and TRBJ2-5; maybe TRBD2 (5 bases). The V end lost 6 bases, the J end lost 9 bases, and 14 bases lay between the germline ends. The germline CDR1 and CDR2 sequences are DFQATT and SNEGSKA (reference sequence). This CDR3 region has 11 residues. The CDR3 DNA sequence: TGCAGTGCAAAACTAGATTGGGCCCAGTACTTC. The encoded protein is CSAKLDWAQYF.